This record looks at one TCR beta chain sequence and its context. Some clones are missing from TCRdb's copy, which holds only in-frame ones; the method was immunoSEQ multiplex PCR. The data show a few hundred thousand clones, 84% seen once. This record comes from a study of blood T cell repertoires in COVID-19. The CDR3 is made up of 14 amino acids. V was pared by 5 bases and J by 4 bases, with 11 bases between. The germline CDR1 and CDR2 sequences are SNHLY and FYNNEI. The sequenced material came from PBMCs or T cells enriched from blood (not recorded which). The chain joins TRBV2 to TRBJ1-4; D possibly corresponds to TRBD1 (5 bases). This sequence originates from a man aged 50 to 60 who had recovered from COVID-19. The CDR3 loop reads CASSRQTNNEKLFF. The CDR3 coding sequence is TGTGCCAGCAGTAGACAGACAAATAATGAAAAACTGTTTTTT.